This TCR beta chain was sequenced in a study of T-cell memory formation after mild COVID-19. Study-wide results and limits: Pre-infection memory carried some responding clones, suggesting that cross-reactive memory joined. Most CD4+ clones that shrank were in CM and EM, while CD8+ ones turned up in EMRA.

Constant-segment primers served in 5'RACE that generated TCR alpha and TCR beta cDNA libraries bearing sample barcodes and UMIs. TCRdb independently ran MiXCR on the 5' RACE reads; one entry per CDR3 protein. The table records under 150,000 distinct CDR3 sequences, approximately 22% of them present only once. The germline V gene has CDR1 SEHNR and CDR2 FQNEAQ (reference sequence). Trimming removed 5 bases from V and 1 base from J, with 20 bases in between. This CDR3 has 17 residues. To note about this clonotype: What it binds is unknown.

The receptor comes from a man between 18 and 29 years old who had mild COVID-19 (a few samples of this study predate the infection). Cell type and time point are not known. V and J are TRBV7-9 and TRBJ1-2, with D perhaps matching TRBD1 (6 bases). What was sequenced was PBMCs or a T cell subset sorted from them (not recorded which). Here the CDR3 DNA reads TGTGCCAGCAGCCCCGGGACAAGGATGACTATTAACTATGGCTACACCTTC. Protein sequence: CASSPGTRMTINYGYTF. Together with reference TRBV7-9 and TRBJ1-2, the CDR3 gives the full variable domain: DTGVSQNPRHKITKRGQNVTFRCDPISEHNRLYWYRQTLGQGPEFLTYFQNEAQLEKSRLLSDRFSAERPKGSFSTLEIQRTEQGDSAMYLCASSPGTRMTINYGYTFGSGTRLTVV.